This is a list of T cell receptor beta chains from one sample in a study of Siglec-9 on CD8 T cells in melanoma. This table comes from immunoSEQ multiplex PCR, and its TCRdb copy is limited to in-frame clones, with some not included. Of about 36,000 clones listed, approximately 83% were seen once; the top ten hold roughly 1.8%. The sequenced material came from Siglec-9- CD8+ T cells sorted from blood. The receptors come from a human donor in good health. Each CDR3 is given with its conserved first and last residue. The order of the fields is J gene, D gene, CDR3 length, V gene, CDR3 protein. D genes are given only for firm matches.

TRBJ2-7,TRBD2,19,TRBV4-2,CASSQDIGTSGGASYEQYF
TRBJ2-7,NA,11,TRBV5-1,CASSLGYEQYF
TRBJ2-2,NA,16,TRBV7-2,CASSRRGLGDTGELFF
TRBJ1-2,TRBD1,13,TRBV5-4,CASSFKGADGYTF
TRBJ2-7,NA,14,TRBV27,CASSFSGAFYEQYF
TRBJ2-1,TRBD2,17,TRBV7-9,CASSLLSGGSNYNEQFF
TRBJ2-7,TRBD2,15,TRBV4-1,CASSQQGTSGREQYF
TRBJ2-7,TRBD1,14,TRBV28,CASSRQGISYEQYF
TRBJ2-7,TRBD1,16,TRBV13,CASSLTGQGAGYEQYF
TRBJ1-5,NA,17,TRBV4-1,CASSQDAGGISGQPQHF
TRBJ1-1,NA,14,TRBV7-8,CASSWGTVNTEAFF
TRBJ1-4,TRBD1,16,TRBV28,CASSPLSRDRVGKLFF
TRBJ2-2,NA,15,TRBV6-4,CASSREGGNTGELFF
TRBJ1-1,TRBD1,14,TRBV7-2,CASSFGTDNTEAFF
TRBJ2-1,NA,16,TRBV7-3,CASSLIAGRSYNEQFF
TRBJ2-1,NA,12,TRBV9,CASSAGGHEQFF
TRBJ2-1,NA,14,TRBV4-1,CASSQGRGYNEQFF
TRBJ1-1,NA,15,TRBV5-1,CASSFHGGANTEAFF
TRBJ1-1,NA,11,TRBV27,CASSYRSEAFF
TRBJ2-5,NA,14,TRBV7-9,CASSASGTKETQYF
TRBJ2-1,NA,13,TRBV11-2,CASSGRGYNEQFF
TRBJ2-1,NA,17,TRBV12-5,CASGSTQKSPKNNEQFF
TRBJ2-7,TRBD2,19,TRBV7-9,CASSPTDEMVAGGRYEQYF
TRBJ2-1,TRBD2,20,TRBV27,CASSAPGLAGVLSSYNEQFF
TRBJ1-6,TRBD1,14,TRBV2,CASRRTGWNSPLHF